This T cell receptor beta chain was identified in a study of vaccination and CD4 T cells after COVID-19. At the level of the study: Eight or nine convalescent patients had mild and one had severe PCR-confirmed SARS-CoV-2 disease. Each participant underwent a two-dose regimen of either the BNT162b2 or the mRNA-1273 vaccine.

Sequence data for DNA of cultured CD4+ T cells were generated by the Oncomine TCR Beta short-read assay. MiXCR was run by TCRdb on the PCR reads, yielding one entry per CDR3 protein. The table lists around 20,000 distinct CDR3 sequences, about half of them singletons, with roughly 10% in the top ten. Treatment described: approximately 9-day PBMC culture with coronavirus spike peptide pools or control peptides (ViraFEST assay). The table lists this clonotype with a count of one. The antigen is undetermined. A junction boundary mismatches the germline segment, possibly from a read error. Broader study findings: Convalescent patients gained a median 86.3% of their reactive clones only post-vaccination. Convalescent patients had 304 of 307 vaccine-specific clones showing spike mono-reactivity.

Germline V gene data show CDR1 as ENHRY and CDR2 as SYGVKD. The length of the CDR3 is 13 residues. This sequence originates from a human donor who had recovered from COVID-19. This chain uses TRBV10-3 with TRBJ2-7; no reliable D call. This material consisted of CD4+ T cells from blood, cultured in vitro, taken before SARS-CoV-2 vaccination. The CDR3 nucleotides are TGTGCCAGCAGTTCCACCTCCCTGTACGAGCAGTACTTC. Its translation: CASSSTSLYEQYF.